The source of this T cell receptor beta chain is a study of cytomegalovirus exposure and HLA in healthy donors. Study background: Among the roughly 370 genotyped donors, 65% to 85% were placed in the Caucasian-associated ancestry cluster.

PCR involved 60 Vbeta and 13 Jbeta primers. As handled by the study authors: A follow-up analysis tallied 65 million to 80 million unique TCR beta chains, approximately 10 million shared. TCRdb's table, derived via immunoSEQ multiplex PCR, lists solely in-frame clones and lacks some. V, J and clone size are taken as reported in that table, and D and trimming were inferred from the DNA itself. This table holds about 200,000 clones, roughly 77% found once. As regards this clone: Its antigen is not identified.

Each donor was healthy, and each was a bone marrow donor. Points from the study as a whole: An analysis was carried out later, and it reportedly showed fewer N-insertions in an Asian-associated ancestry cluster than the roughly 670-donor mean.

CDR3 size: 14 residues. CDR1 is MNHEY, CDR2 SMNVEV, per germline (reference sequence). The germline V and J ends were trimmed by 4 bases and 0 bases, with 9 bases remaining between them. The J gene is TRBJ1-2, the V gene TRBV27; D not certain. This TCR came from a male donor in good health and CMV-seropositive. The sample taken for sequencing was PBMCs. The CDR3 sequence is CASSSTAANYGYTF. DNA of the CDR3: TGTGCCAGCAGTTCCACAGCGGCTAACTATGGCTACACCTTC.